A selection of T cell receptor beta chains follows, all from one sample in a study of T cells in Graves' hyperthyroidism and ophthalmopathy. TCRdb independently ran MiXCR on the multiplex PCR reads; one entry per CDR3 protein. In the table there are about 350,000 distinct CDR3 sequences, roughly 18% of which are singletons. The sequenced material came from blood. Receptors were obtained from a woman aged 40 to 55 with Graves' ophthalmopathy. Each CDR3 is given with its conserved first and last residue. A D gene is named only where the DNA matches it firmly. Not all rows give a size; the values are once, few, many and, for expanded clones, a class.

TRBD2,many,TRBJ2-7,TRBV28,CASSSGLVRSYEQYF,TGTGCCAGCAGCTCGGGACTAGTGCGGTCCTACGAGCAGTACTTC
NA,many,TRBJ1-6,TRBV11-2,CASSLGVRSPLHF,TGTGCCAGCAGTCTAGGGGTCAGGTCACCCCTCCACTTT
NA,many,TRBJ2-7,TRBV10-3,CAISEGQIYEQYF,TGTGCCATCAGTGAGGGACAGATCTACGAGCAGTACTTC
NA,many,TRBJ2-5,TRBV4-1,CASSQGGLAKETQYF,TGCGCCAGCAGCCAAGGGGGACTGGCGAAGGAGACCCAGTACTTC
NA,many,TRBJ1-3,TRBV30,CAWSSGISGNTIYF,TGTGCCTGGAGCTCAGGGATCTCTGGAAACACCATATATTTT
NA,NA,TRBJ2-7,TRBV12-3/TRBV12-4,CASSWDGSSYEQYF,TGTGCCAGCAGTTGGGACGGTAGCTCCTACGAGCAGTACTTC
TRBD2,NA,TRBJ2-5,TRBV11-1,CASSLIGTSGRVETQYF,TGTGCCAGCAGCTTGATCGGGACTAGCGGGAGAGTGGAGACCCAGTACTTC
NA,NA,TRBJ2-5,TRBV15,CATSRTGRSQETQYF,TGTGCCACCAGCAGAACGGGACGGTCCCAAGAGACCCAGTACTTC
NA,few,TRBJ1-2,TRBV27,CASSPAASHGYTF,TGTGCCAGCAGTCCCGCGGCCTCACATGGCTACACCTTC
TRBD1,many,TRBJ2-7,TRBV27,CASSRANRGIGEQYF,TGTGCCAGCAGCCGAGCCAACAGGGGGATTGGCGAGCAGTACTTC
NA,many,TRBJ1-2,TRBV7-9,CASSLEGFSGYTF,TGTGCCAGCAGCTTAGAAGGGTTTAGTGGCTACACCTTC
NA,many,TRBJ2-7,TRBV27,CATLNRWGGSYYEQYF,TGTGCCACCCTAAACCGATGGGGGGGCTCCTACTACGAGCAGTACTTC
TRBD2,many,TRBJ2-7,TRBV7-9,CASSLYAGASYEQYF,TGTGCCAGCAGCTTATATGCGGGAGCCTCCTACGAGCAGTACTTC
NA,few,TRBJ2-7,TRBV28,CASSSGEHRAYEQYF,TGTGCCAGCAGTTCAGGCGAACACAGGGCCTACGAGCAGTACTTC
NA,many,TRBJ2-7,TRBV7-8,CASSPGDRKVGPQYF,TGTGCCAGCAGCCCCGGGGACCGGAAGGTGGGGCCGCAGTACTTC
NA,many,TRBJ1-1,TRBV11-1,CASSLAGGLADTEAFF,TGTGCCAGCAGCTTAGCAGGCGGATTGGCGGACACTGAAGCTTTCTTT
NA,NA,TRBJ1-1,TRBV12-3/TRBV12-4,CASHPERGRTEAFF,TGTGCCAGCCACCCGGAGAGGGGTCGGACTGAAGCTTTCTTT
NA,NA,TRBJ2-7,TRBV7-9,CASSFRQAGSYEQYF,TGTGCCAGCAGCTTCAGACAGGCGGGCTCCTACGAGCAGTACTTC
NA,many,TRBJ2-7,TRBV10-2,CASADLTGSYEQYF,TGCGCCAGCGCCGACTTGACAGGCTCCTACGAGCAGTACTTC
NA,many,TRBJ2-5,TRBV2,CASSEDEEDETQYF,TGTGCCAGCAGTGAAGACGAAGAGGACGAGACCCAGTACTTC
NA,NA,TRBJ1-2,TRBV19,CASSIGVIYGYTF,TGTGCCAGTAGTATAGGGGTAATCTATGGCTACACCTTC
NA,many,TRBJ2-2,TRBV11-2,CASSLGVLRAGELFF,TGTGCCAGCAGCTTAGGCGTCCTCAGGGCCGGGGAGCTGTTTTTT
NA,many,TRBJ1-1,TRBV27,CASSRWGGGTEAFF,TGTGCCAGCAGTCGTTGGGGGGGGGGCACTGAAGCTTTCTTT
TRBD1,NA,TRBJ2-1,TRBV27,CASSVEQGVGEQFF,TGTGCCAGCAGTGTGGAACAGGGGGTGGGCGAGCAGTTCTTC
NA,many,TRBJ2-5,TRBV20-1,CSARNRGAETQYF,TGCAGTGCTAGAAACAGAGGGGCAGAGACCCAGTACTTC
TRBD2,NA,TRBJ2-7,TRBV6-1,CASSEWGGIYEQYF,TGTGCCAGCAGTGAATGGGGAGGGATTTACGAGCAGTACTTC
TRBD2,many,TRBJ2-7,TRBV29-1,CSVVSGTSFPYEQYF,TGCAGCGTTGTGTCCGGGACTAGTTTCCCCTACGAGCAGTACTTC
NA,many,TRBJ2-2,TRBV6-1,CASSLWTVANTGELFF,TGTGCCAGCAGCTTGTGGACGGTCGCGAACACCGGGGAGCTGTTTTTT
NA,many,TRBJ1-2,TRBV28,CASSSRANYGYTF,TGTGCCAGCAGTTCCCGTGCTAACTATGGCTACACCTTC
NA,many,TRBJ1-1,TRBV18,CASSPSRATEAFF,TGTGCCAGCTCACCTTCAAGGGCCACTGAAGCTTTCTTT
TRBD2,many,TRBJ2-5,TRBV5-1,CASSQREKRETQYF,TGCGCCAGCTCCCAGCGGGAGAAAAGAGAGACCCAGTACTTC
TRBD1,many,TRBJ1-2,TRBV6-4,CASTKTGAMITMYGYTF,TGTGCCAGCACTAAGACAGGGGCGATGATAACTATGTATGGCTACACCTTC
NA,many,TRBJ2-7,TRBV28,CASSFSPIVGSYEQYF,TGTGCCAGCAGTTTCTCTCCCATTGTAGGCTCCTACGAGCAGTACTTC
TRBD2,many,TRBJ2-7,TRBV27,CASSLSFGGVPSYEQYF,TGTGCCAGCAGTTTATCGTTTGGGGGGGTCCCTTCCTACGAGCAGTACTTC